The 14 T cell receptor beta chains reported below all come from one sample, sequenced in a study of T cells expressing NK-cell markers. One entry per CDR3 protein, without DNA, is what TCRdb gives after re-calling the 5' RACE reads. Its listing shows about 160,000 distinct CDR3 sequences. The specimen sequenced was blood T cells: a sorted CD56 or NKG2C T cell subset, CD4+ or CD8+ T cells, or bulk PBMC T cells (not recorded which). These receptors came from a woman aged 18-70 years in good health.

J is TRBJ2-1 and V is TRBV9; there is no DNA to check the TCRdb D call of TRBD1. CDR3 length equals 14 residues. The germline V gene encodes CDR1 SGDLS and CDR2 YYNGEE. CDR3 sequence: CASSVEGVYNEQFF.

The chain recombines TRBV29-1 with TRBJ2-5. This CDR3 region has 12 residues. In germline, CDR1 is SQVTM, CDR2 ANQGSEA. The CDR3 here is CSVEIAQETQYF.

The rearrangement uses TRBV5-1 and TRBJ2-5. CDR3 length: 13 amino acids. Per the germline V gene, CDR1 is SGHRS and CDR2 is YFSETQ. CDR3 sequence: CASSSELKETQYF.

V gene TRBV10-3 combines with J gene TRBJ2-2; lacking DNA, the TRBD2 call made by TCRdb goes unchecked. This CDR3 has 15 residues. The germline CDR1 and CDR2 sequences are ENHRY and SYGVKD. This CDR3 is CAIKSGRANTGELFF.

This chain uses TRBV20-1 with TRBJ2-5; TCRdb proposes TRBD1, but this gene call is untestable without DNA. This CDR3 comprises 13 residues. Germline V lookup: CDR1 DFQATT, CDR2 SNEGSKA (reference sequence). CDR3 amino acids: CSARGGHLQTQYF.

The chain uses TRBV5-8 and TRBJ2-3; TCRdb's D gene call, TRBD1, goes unchecked for lack of DNA. The CDR3 sequence is 14 residues long. Germline CDR1 is SGHTS and CDR2 is YDEGEE. This CDR3 reads CASTRDSRTDTQYF.

The chain has TRBV27 and TRBJ1-6; absent DNA, TCRdb's TRBD1 call cannot be checked. This CDR3 is built from 16 residues. CDR1 is MNHEY and CDR2 is SMNVEV in the germline V gene (reference sequence). The CDR3: CASSFSTGIPNSPLHF.

The chain is built from TRBV20-1 and TRBJ1-1; with no DNA, the TCRdb D assignment of TRBD1 cannot be verified. The CDR3 spans 13 residues. CDR1 and CDR2 from the germline V gene are DFQATT and SNEGSKA (reference sequence). CDR3 sequence reads: CSASGGRITEAFF.

This chain links TRBV27 with TRBJ2-4. CDR3 length: 16 residues. Germline assignment: CDR1 MNHEY and CDR2 SMNVEV (reference sequence). The chain's CDR3 is CASSTNSAENKNIQYF.

This chain uses TRBV6-5 with TRBJ2-1. The CDR3 loop spans 11 amino acids. Germline V lookup: CDR1 MNHEY, CDR2 SVGAGI. The CDR3 sequence is CASSYLYEQFF.

The chain is built from TRBV6-1 and TRBJ2-7; TCRdb designates TRBD1, a call that cannot be tested without DNA. The germline V gene encodes CDR1 MNHNS and CDR2 SASEGT. This CDR3 contains 15 residues. CDR3 sequence reads: CATCPGTVGSYEQYF.

J is TRBJ2-2 and V is TRBV5-1; TCRdb returns TRBD2, unconfirmable since there is no DNA. Germline assignment: CDR1 SGHRS and CDR2 YFSETQ. CDR3 size: 18 residues. This CDR3 reads CASSPPGLAGASTGELFF.

The rearrangement joins TRBV5-4 to TRBJ1-1. The CDR3 is 19 amino acids. Germline lookup yields CDR1 SGHNT and CDR2 YYREEE (reference sequence). CDR3 protein: CASSLVFVQRLYMNTEAFF.

V and J are TRBV9 and TRBJ1-1; the D gene TCRdb calls, TRBD1, cannot be checked with no DNA. The CDR3 sequence is 16 residues long. Germline loops: CDR1 SGDLS, CDR2 YYNGEE. The CDR3 sequence is CASSSRGGQGNTEAFF. The variable domain in full, completed from reference TRBV9 and TRBJ1-1, reads DSGVTQTPKHLITATGQRVTLRCSPRSGDLSVYWYQQSLDQGLQFLIQYYNGEERAKGNILERFSAQQFPDLHSELNLSSLELGDSALYFCASSSRGGQGNTEAFFGQGTRLTVV.